This entry lists 22 T cell receptor beta chains sequenced from one sample in a study of radiotherapy plus CTLA-4 blockade in lung cancer (dated by TCRdb to the late 2010s). The library was made by the immunoSEQ multiplex PCR assay. What TCRdb holds here is the immuneACCESS table cut down to in-frame rearrangements. Part of the clones is not present; checked against another copy, under half of the missing clones reflect an unresolved V gene, and the others are unexplained. The sample table lists 95,000 to 150,000 clones, around 90% of them with a count of one. In total, the top ten clones hold 5.5% to 8% of the sample. This material consisted of peripheral blood, taken from a patient treated with radiotherapy plus ipilimumab. Source of these receptors: a human donor with non-small cell lung cancer that progressed on radiotherapy plus ipilimumab.

The J gene is TRBJ2-1, the V gene TRBV7-9, with 11 bases matching TRBD2. The V gene's germline CDR1 is SEHNR and CDR2 FQNEAQ (reference sequence). The CDR3 spans 16 residues. The ends lost 6 bases at V and 5 bases at J; junction bases unmatched: 9. This chain's CDR3 is CASSERPGLADNEQFF. The CDR3 nucleotides are TGTGCCAGCAGTGAGAGGCCGGGACTAGCGGACAATGAGCAGTTCTTC. The variable domain in full, with the rest retrieved from reference TRBV7-9 and TRBJ2-1, is DTGVSQNPRHKITKRGQNVTFRCDPISEHNRLYWYRQTLGQGPEFLTYFQNEAQLEKSRLLSDRFSAERPKGSFSTLEIQRTEQGDSAMYLCASSERPGLADNEQFFGPGTRLTVL.

The rearrangement uses TRBV6-6 and TRBJ1-1; D gene uncertain. The V gene lost 7 bases and the J gene lost 6 bases, with 9 bases spanning the gap. Germline V CDR1 and CDR2: MNHNY, SVGAGI (reference sequence). This CDR3 spans 11 amino acids. The CDR3 nucleotides are TGTGCCAGCAAACTAGAGGCTGAAGCTTTCTTT. This codes for CASKLEAEAFF.

About this clone: The sample holds other DNA sequences that translate to the same CDR3. J is TRBJ1-1 and V is TRBV20-1, with a weak D call TRBD1 (5 bases). This CDR3 spans 11 amino acids. Between the trimmed V and J ends, which lost 6 bases and 2 bases, there was a span of 7 bases. CDR1 DFQATT and CDR2 SNEGSKA come from the germline V gene (reference sequence). As DNA, the CDR3 is TGCAGTGCAAGGGGTAACACTGAAGCTTTCTTT. As protein: CSARGNTEAFF.

The sample holds a few counts of this clone. The rearrangement uses TRBV7-2 and TRBJ2-3; 10 positions match TRBD1. The length of the CDR3 is 16 residues. Germline CDR1 is SGHTA and CDR2 is FQGNSA. V lost 4 bases and J lost 4; bases outside the gene matches: 8. CDR3 residues: CASSSMGGQGADTQYF. As DNA, the CDR3 is TGTGCCAGCAGCTCCATGGGAGGACAGGGGGCAGATACGCAGTATTTT.

The chain is built from TRBV2 and TRBJ2-2; 8 nucleotides agree with TRBD2. V gave up 7 bases and J gave up 5 bases; unmatched junction bases: 6. Germline values: CDR1 SNHLY, CDR2 FYNNEI. CDR3 length: 14 residues. This CDR3 reads CASMARGGTGELFF. In DNA, the CDR3 is TGTGCCAGCATGGCTCGGGGGGGGACCGGGGAGCTGTTTTTT.

The chain is built from TRBV7-9 and TRBJ1-2; weak D call: TRBD1 (6 bases). CDR3 length equals 16 residues. The germline gives CDR1 SEHNR, CDR2 FQNEAQ (reference sequence). V lost 5 bases, J lost 0 bases, and 16 bases lay in between. In nucleotides, the CDR3 is TGTGCCAGCAGCCCCAGCCCCGGACAGCCTAACTATGGCTACACCTTC. Residues: CASSPSPGQPNYGYTF.

The V call is TRBV10-3, the J call TRBJ1-1; 11 nucleotides agree with TRBD1. J lost 4 bases, V lost 6 bases, and 7 bases had no gene match. CDR3 length equals 15 residues. Germline CDR1 and CDR2: ENHRY and SYGVKD. The CDR3 region is CAISGTGGAGTEAFF. CDR3 nucleotide sequence: TGTGCCATCAGCGGGACAGGGGGAGCGGGCACTGAAGCTTTCTTT.

The V call is TRBV19, the J call TRBJ1-1; D is undetermined. The V and J ends lost 2 bases and 5 bases respectively, with 12 bases between them. The CDR3 consists of 14 residues. CDR1 is LNHDA and CDR2 is SQIVND in the germline V gene (reference sequence). The CDR3 region has the DNA TGTGCCAGTAGTATACTGCCGGGCGGGACTGAAGCTTTCTTT. Amino acids: CASSILPGGTEAFF.

This rearrangement joins TRBV2 to TRBJ1-1; D is undetermined. This CDR3 comprises 14 residues. The V end lost 5 bases, the J end lost 1 base, and 11 bases lay between the germline ends. From germline, CDR1 is SNHLY and CDR2 FYNNEI. The CDR3 reads CASSRVATNTEAFF. CDR3 sequence (DNA): TGTGCCAGCAGTAGGGTCGCAACGAACACTGAAGCTTTCTTT.

The V gene is TRBV9, the J gene TRBJ1-3, with D hard to call. Trimming cost V 4 bases and J 0 bases, with 14 bases left between them. The CDR3 consists of 16 residues. CDR1 is SGDLS, CDR2 YYNGEE, per germline. CDR3 coding DNA: TGTGCCAGCAGCCCAGAGTGGGATTACTCTGGAAACACCATATATTTT. It codes for CASSPEWDYSGNTIYF.

V is TRBV2 and J is TRBJ2-2; D unresolved. The CDR3 extends over 14 amino acids. V gave up 7 bases and J gave up 7 bases, with 16 bases separating them. From germline, CDR1 is SNHLY and CDR2 FYNNEI. For the CDR3, the DNA is TGTGCCAGCACAAGGACCCCAAATCTCGGGGAGCTGTTTTTT. Protein sequence: CASTRTPNLGELFF.

V gene TRBV12-5 combines with J gene TRBJ2-3, with D unresolved. In germline, CDR1 is LGHNT, CDR2 FRNRAP. Trimming shortened V by 5 bases and J by 5 bases, and 8 bases separated the two germline ends. The CDR3 consists of 12 residues. The CDR3 here is CASGPFLDTQYF. In DNA, the CDR3 is TGTGCTAGTGGTCCATTCCTAGATACGCAGTATTTT.

About this clone itself: At the DNA level, this CDR3 is encoded by other sequences in the same sample as well. The V gene is TRBV20-1, the J gene TRBJ2-1, with D unclear. Germline CDR1 and CDR2: DFQATT and SNEGSKA (reference sequence). There are 11 residues in the CDR3. The V and J ends lost 6 bases and 7 bases respectively, with 10 bases between them. The CDR3 DNA follows: TGCAGTGCATTAACCGGGAATGAGCAGTTCTTC. Translated, it gives CSALTGNEQFF.

The genes are TRBV29-1 and TRBJ2-5; D remains unclear. Trimming stripped 4 bases from V and 5 bases from J, with 17 bases between. The CDR3 covers 14 residues. Germline V gene lookup returns CDR1 SQVTM and CDR2 ANQGSEA. The CDR3 nucleotides are TGCAGCGTTGTAAGTGTGCGATCCCGGGAGACCCAGTACTTC. Amino acids: CSVVSVRSRETQYF.

This sequence joins TRBV2 and TRBJ2-3; the D gene is possibly TRBD1 (6 bases). The V and J ends lost 7 bases and 2 bases respectively, with 19 bases between them. The germline CDR1 and CDR2 sequences are SNHLY and FYNNEI. There are 16 residues in the CDR3. The CDR3: CASTRGKGGPTDTQYF. In DNA form, the CDR3 reads TGTGCCAGCACCCGCGGTAAAGGGGGTCCCACAGATACGCAGTATTTT.

The count of this clone is one. The chain joins TRBV6-5 to TRBJ2-5; 7 positions agree with TRBD2. Germline CDR1 and CDR2: MNHEY and SVGAGI. Losses at the gene ends were 7 bases for V and 7 bases for J; bases not matched to a gene: 6. The CDR3 has 12 residues. Here the CDR3 reads CASTGGRGTQYF. As DNA, the CDR3 is TGTGCCAGCACGGGGGGTAGGGGGACCCAGTACTTC.

V usage is TRBV4-1 and J usage is TRBJ1-5; 9 bases map to TRBD1. The germline V gene encodes CDR1 MGHRA and CDR2 YSYEKL. CDR3 length: 16 residues. J was trimmed by 4 bases and V by 2 bases; bases with no gene match: 6. Here the CDR3 DNA reads TGCGCCAGCAGCCAATTTACAGGGGGCGCGAATCAGCCCCAGCATTTT. Translating it yields CASSQFTGGANQPQHF.

This sequence joins TRBV5-6 and TRBJ2-5; TRBD2 aligns across 8 bases. This CDR3 has 14 residues. Germline-derived CDR1 and CDR2 are SGHDT and YYEEEE. Trimming at V came to 2 bases and at J to 2 bases, leaving 2 bases not matched to a gene. CDR3 nucleotides: TGTGCCAGCAGCTTTCCTAGCGGGCAAGAGACCCAGTACTTC. This encodes CASSFPSGQETQYF.

This chain links TRBV29-1 with TRBJ1-1; D is undetermined. Germline-derived CDR1 and CDR2 are SQVTM and ANQGSEA. The CDR3 sequence is 16 residues long. The V end was cut by 3 bases, the J end by 3 bases, with 20 bases between. In DNA form, the CDR3 reads TGCAGCGTTGATGACCCCCACTCCTCAAGGGACACTGAAGCTTTCTTT. Its protein is CSVDDPHSSRDTEAFF.

The rearrangement joins TRBV6-6 to TRBJ1-2; possibly TRBD1 for D (5 bases). V was trimmed by 2 bases and J by 3 bases, leaving 13 bases between them. Germline CDR1 is MNHNY and CDR2 is SVGAGI (reference sequence). The CDR3 totals 15 residues. CDR3 loop: CASSYRPMGDYGYTF. The CDR3 coding sequence is TGTGCCAGCAGTTACCGTCCGATGGGGGACTATGGCTACACCTTC.

The genes are TRBV2 and TRBJ2-1; D remains unclear. Germline V gene data show CDR1 as SNHLY and CDR2 as FYNNEI. With 7 bases removed from V and 7 bases from J, the gap between germline ends came to 14 bases. The CDR3 runs to 13 residues. Written as DNA, the CDR3 is TGTGCCAGCATTCCCCCTCCACCTAATGAGCAGTTCTTC. Translation gives CASIPPPPNEQFF.

The chain carries TRBV6-1 and TRBJ2-1, with 10 bases that match TRBD1. Germline loops: CDR1 MNHNS, CDR2 SASEGT. CDR3 size: 14 residues. The V segment lost 10 bases and the J segment 2 bases; nucleotides outside the gene matches: 5. This CDR3 reads CAIRQGAPYNEQFF. CDR3 in DNA: TGTGCCATCCGACAGGGGGCCCCCTACAATGAGCAGTTCTTC.